This TCR beta chain originates from a study of early T cells in non-severe SARS-CoV-2 infection. Study at large: Bulk RNA isolated from unsorted whole blood underwent sequencing; chains were not paired.

From the 5' RACE reads, TCRdb called clonotypes with MiXCR, one entry per CDR3 protein. Of about 83,000 distinct CDR3 sequences in the sample, roughly 15% are singletons; the top ten hold around 1.5%. This clonotype appeared a few times. The ends were cut back, 0 bases at V and 5 bases at J, with 14 bases in the middle. Germline V gene lookup returns CDR1 SGHNT and CDR2 YYREEE (reference sequence). This CDR3 spans 15 amino acids. Specimen: whole blood. This chain joins TRBV5-4 and TRBJ2-5, with D perhaps assigned TRBD1 or TRBD2 (6 bases each). This TCR came from an adult who was a healthcare worker with PCR-confirmed SARS-CoV-2 infection or an uninfected control (not recorded which). CDR3 loop: CASSLDSGGGETQYF. CDR3 DNA: TGTGCCAGCAGCTTGGATTCCGGGGGCGGCGAGACCCAGTACTTC.